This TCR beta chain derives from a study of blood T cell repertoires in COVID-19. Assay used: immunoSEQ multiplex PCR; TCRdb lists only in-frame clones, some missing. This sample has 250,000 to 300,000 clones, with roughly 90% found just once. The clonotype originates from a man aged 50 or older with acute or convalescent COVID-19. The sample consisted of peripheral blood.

The CDR3 reads CASSPGGDEQYF. The CDR3 DNA reads as TGTGCCAGCAGCCCCGGGGGGGACGAGCAGTACTTC. This rearrangement joins TRBV3-1 (or the pseudogene TRBV3-2) to TRBJ2-7, with 8 bases aligning to TRBD2. Germline CDR1 and CDR2: LGHDT and YNNKEL (reference sequence). Trimming cost V 4 bases and J 5 bases; bases outside gene matches: 1. This CDR3 comprises 12 residues.